This T cell receptor beta chain was obtained from a study of vaccination and CD4 T cells after COVID-19. In the study overall: Overlapping peptides covering the spike proteins of SARS-CoV-2, HCoV-NL63, HCoV-OC43 and HCoV-229E were added to stimulate cells.

The treatment is: approximately 11-day PBMC culture with coronavirus spike peptide pools or control peptides (ViraFEST assay). The length of the CDR3 is 15 residues. V dropped 5 bases and J dropped 3; count of bases not matched to a gene: 9. Germline assignment: CDR1 MNHEY and CDR2 SMNVEV (reference sequence). This clonotype was counted only a few times. Its matching antigen is unknown. The assay that was used to sequence DNA from cultured CD4+ T cells was the Oncomine TCR Beta short-read assay. TCRdb fed the PCR reads into MiXCR, producing one record per CDR3 protein. The sample holds over 15,000 distinct CDR3 sequences; roughly 45% are singletons and the top ten take 5.7%.

The sample was CD4+ T cells from blood, cultured in vitro, taken before SARS-CoV-2 vaccination. The rearrangement joins TRBV27 to TRBJ1-1; TRBD1 agrees at 7 bases. The receptor was derived from a human donor who had recovered from COVID-19. The CDR3: CASSPVRQGDTEAFF. Written as DNA, the CDR3 is TGTGCCAGCAGTCCAGTCCGACAGGGAGACACTGAAGCTTTCTTT.